A selection of T cell receptor beta chains follows, all from one sample in a study of blood T cell repertoires in COVID-19. TCRdb keeps only in-frame clones here, not all; method: immunoSEQ multiplex PCR. In the table there are about 83,000 clones, about 88% of which are singletons. Specimen: peripheral blood. These receptors all stem from a man aged 80 or over with active or convalescent COVID-19. Each CDR3 is given with its conserved first and last residue.

TRBJ2-6 | 20 | TRBV5-1 | CASSSSKKSGTGSGANVLTF
TRBJ1-1 | 13 | TRBV5-1 | CASSSEMNTEAFF
TRBJ1-3 | 16 | TRBV7-4 | CASSNRQGASGNTIYF
TRBJ1-1 | 12 | TRBV5-5 | CASSLSVSEAFF
TRBJ2-4 | 14 | TRBV9 | CASSGDRRQDIQYF
TRBJ1-6 | 13 | TRBV12-3/TRBV12-4 | CASRRTDNSPLHF
TRBJ1-4 | 14 | TRBV24-1 | CATSRGGTNEKLFF
TRBJ2-1 | 15 | TRBV4-1 | CASSQGVIGGDEQFF
TRBJ2-1 | 13 | TRBV19 | CASSIGGYNEQFF
TRBJ2-1 | 13 | TRBV29-1 | CSVVRRTENEQFF
TRBJ1-3 | 17 | TRBV9 | CASSAGVGGLSGNTIYF
TRBJ1-5 | 15 | TRBV6-5 | CASSYTTGSDQPQHF
TRBJ1-3 | 15 | TRBV4-1 | CASSQAGGSGNTIYF
TRBJ1-5 | 16 | TRBV9 | CASSARGDLSNQPQHF
TRBJ1-5 | 16 | TRBV27 | CASSLRGQGSSQPQHF
TRBJ1-5 | 16 | TRBV19 | CASTPIGERVGQPQHF
TRBJ1-2 | 14 | TRBV5-1 | CASSGGQGIYGYTF
TRBJ2-2 | 14 | TRBV19 | CASSTGGGNGELFF
TRBJ2-1 | 14 | TRBV24-1 | CATSDPPPGDEQFF
TRBJ2-1 | 15 | TRBV24-1 | CATSDFGAGHNEQFF